A single sample gave rise to the 3 T cell receptor beta chains below, sequenced in a study of blood T cell repertoires in COVID-19. Sequencing was performed with immunoSEQ multiplex PCR; in TCRdb, only in-frame clones are kept and a portion is missing. The table lists about 59,000 clones, around 79% of them singletons. The source material was peripheral blood. These receptors came from a woman in her seventies with acute or convalescent COVID-19.

In DNA form, the CDR3 reads TGTGCCACCAGTGACCCCCGCAAACCCGGGGCGCAGTATTTT. This sequence encodes CATSDPRKPGAQYF. The chain uses TRBV24-1 and TRBJ2-3, with a possible D match to TRBD2 (5 bases). The CDR3 extends over 14 amino acids. The ends were cut back, 4 bases at V and 10 bases at J, with 17 bases in the middle. Germline V CDR1 and CDR2: KGHDR, SFDVKD.

This clone was recorded only once. The rearrangement joins TRBV10-3 to TRBJ1-1; D perhaps matches TRBD1 (5 bases). The germline CDR1 and CDR2 sequences are ENHRY and SYGVKD. Between the trimmed V and J ends, which lost 6 bases and 1 base, there was a span of 15 bases. This CDR3 has 15 residues. As DNA, the CDR3 is TGTGCCATCAGGACCCTTTTGGGGGGGAACACTGAAGCTTTCTTT. Its protein is CAIRTLLGGNTEAFF.

The rearrangement joins TRBV6-5 to TRBJ1-2; the D gene is possibly TRBD1 (6 bases). CDR1 MNHEY and CDR2 SVGAGI come from the germline V gene. V was cut by 6 bases and J by 4 bases, with 12 bases left in between. CDR3 length equals 13 residues. The CDR3 bases are TGTGCCAGCAGGACCGGACAGACCTATGGCTACACCTTC. This gives the protein CASRTGQTYGYTF.